This T cell receptor (beta chain) emerged from a study of CDR3 diversity in severe acne. TCRdb ran MiXCR on the PCR reads and lists one entry per CDR3 protein. The sample includes over 70,000 distinct CDR3 sequences, around 49% of them seen just once. CDR1 and CDR2 from the germline V gene are MRHNA and SNTAGT. This CDR3 spans 14 amino acids. The V and J ends lost 5 bases and 7 bases, in that order; junction bases with no gene match: 5. This sequence joins TRBV6-4 and TRBJ1-4; 9 bases match TRBD1. This receptor was obtained from a male donor in good health, without acne. Sequencing used blood. The chain's CDR3 is CASSSGTGREKLFF. DNA for the CDR3: TGTGCCAGCAGTTCCGGGACAGGGCGTGAAAAACTGTTTTTT.